This TCR beta chain was found in a study of blood T cell repertoires in COVID-19. Study summary: Some COVID-19 samples were acute and others convalescent; all came from the United States, Italy and Spain. T cells, B-cell-depleted T cells, or PBMCs supplied cDNA or gDNA.

Participants were aged roughly 18 to 90 years, lived in 20 to 25 US areas, and enrolled virtually. Donors of Cohort 3 who recovered were those that had two negative PCRs, clearance, or symptom resolution. V was cut by 1 base and J by 3 bases, with 10 bases left in between. The CDR3 has 14 amino acids. The germline CDR1 and CDR2 sequences are SGHRS and YFSETQ. Produced via immunoSEQ multiplex PCR; TCRdb's table is partial and in-frame only. In the table there are around 200,000 clones, about 88% of which are singletons. The material sequenced was PBMCs or T cells enriched from blood (not recorded which). This chain uses TRBV5-1 with TRBJ2-5; the D is unclear. The sequence came from a woman between 18 and 29 years old who had recovered from COVID-19. The chain's CDR3 is CASSLKTYEETQYF. CDR3 sequence (DNA): TGCGCCAGCAGCTTGAAAACCTACGAAGAGACCCAGTACTTC.